These 32 T cell receptor beta chains share one sample of origin, sequenced in a study of T cell repertoires in cytomegalovirus infection. TCRdb called the reads again in MiXCR, with one record for every CDR3 protein. The data contain around 110,000 distinct CDR3 sequences, around 10% of them singletons. The antigens these receptors bind are not known. Sequenced: PBMCs, sequenced either directly or after in vitro stimulation (not recorded which). The receptors shown here come from a human donor in good health (CMV status not recorded). Some clones in this sample may be carry-over from other donors' samples.

The V gene is TRBV27, the J gene TRBJ1-6; no firm D call. This CDR3 is built from 13 residues. V gave up 5 bases and J gave up 6 bases, with 8 bases separating them. Germline V gene sequence: CDR1 MNHEY, CDR2 SMNVEV (reference sequence). CDR3 nucleotides: TGTGCCAGCAGTCCTGTGACTAATTCACCCCTCCACTTT. Its protein product is CASSPVTNSPLHF.

The chain links TRBV5-1 to TRBJ1-1, with D perhaps TRBD1 (5 bases). The CDR3 has 14 residues. V was trimmed by 5 bases and J by 6 bases, leaving 17 bases between them. The V gene's germline CDR1 is SGHRS and CDR2 YFSETQ. CDR3 sequence: CASRSADSFSEAFF. DNA of the CDR3: TGCGCCAGCAGATCGGCTGACAGCTTCTCTGAAGCTTTCTTT.

This clonotype was counted at least ten times. The chain employs TRBV7-2 and TRBJ2-3; unclear D gene. The V and J ends lost 0 bases and 2 bases respectively, with 15 bases between them. The CDR3 runs to 17 residues. Per germline, CDR1 SGHTA and CDR2 FQGNSA. CDR3 nucleotide sequence: TGTGCCAGCAGCTTAGCGGTATCCCAGAGATACACAGATACGCAGTATTTT. As protein: CASSLAVSQRYTDTQYF.

The chain has TRBV28 and TRBJ1-3; 8 bases match TRBD1. The CDR3 covers 13 residues. Germline V gene data show CDR1 as MDHEN and CDR2 as SYDVKM. J was trimmed by 4 bases and V by 8 bases; bases with no gene match: 4. CDR3 coding DNA: TGTGCCAGCGGCCCAGGGGGCGGAAACACCATATATTTT. Residues: CASGPGGGNTIYF.

This clonotype was seen many times. This sequence joins TRBV7-2 and TRBJ2-1; D is unclear. V was cut by 0 bases and J by 10 bases, with 7 bases left in between. Germline lookup yields CDR1 SGHTA and CDR2 FQGNSA. CDR3 length: 12 amino acids. The CDR3 nucleotides are TGTGCCAGCAGCTTAGCGACGGAAGAGCAGTTCTTC. It codes for CASSLATEEQFF.

This clonotype was seen repeatedly, ten times or more. The V and J genes are TRBV3-1 and TRBJ1-1; D unresolved. V was clipped by 4 bases and J by 9 bases, with 12 bases between them. CDR3 length: 12 residues. The germline CDR1 and CDR2 sequences are LGHDT and YNNKEL (reference sequence). CDR3: CASSRGEGKAFF. The DNA for the CDR3 is TGTGCCAGCAGCCGCGGGGAGGGAAAAGCTTTCTTT.

This clonotype was picked up many times. J is TRBJ2-1 and V is TRBV7-3, with TRBD2 matching 12 bases. The junction had 2 bases not matched to a gene; V was cut back by 2 bases and J by 6 bases. Germline CDR1 reads SGHTA; CDR2 reads FQGTGA. This CDR3 has 15 residues. In DNA form, the CDR3 reads TGTGCCAGCAGCTTACGACTAGCGGGAGTCAATGAGCAGTTCTTC. Amino acid sequence: CASSLRLAGVNEQFF.

The table lists this clonotype with many counts. The chain is built from TRBV7-9 and TRBJ2-1; D not certain. The CDR3 has 14 amino acids. V gave up 0 bases and J gave up 4 bases, with 7 bases separating them. Germline assignment: CDR1 SEHNR and CDR2 FQNEAQ (reference sequence). CDR3 sequence reads: CASSLAGSYNEQFF. The CDR3 DNA follows: TGTGCCAGCAGCTTAGCGGGATCATACAATGAGCAGTTCTTC.

This clonotype is a singleton in its sample. This chain connects TRBV20-1 to TRBJ2-3; 8 bases are shared with TRBD2. This CDR3 spans 15 amino acids. Germline V gives CDR1 DFQATT, CDR2 SNEGSKA (reference sequence). With V trimmed by 3 bases and J by 4 bases, 9 bases remained unmatched. CDR3 region: CSASIRGGYADTQYF. The DNA for the CDR3 is TGCAGTGCTAGCATACGGGGGGGATATGCAGATACGCAGTATTTT.

This clonotype showed up many times. The chain recombines TRBV7-9 with TRBJ1-2; TRBD1 aligns across 7 bases. Germline V CDR1 and CDR2: SEHNR, FQNEAQ (reference sequence). The CDR3 consists of 13 residues. V trimming: 7 bases; J trimming: 14 bases; junction bases outside the gene matches: 16. The DNA for the CDR3 is TGTGCCAGCACCCGCCTACCTGGACAGGAGGCAACCTTC. This sequence encodes CASTRLPGQEATF. Full variable domain (outside the CDR3, taken from reference TRBV7-9 and TRBJ1-2): DTGVSQNPRHKITKRGQNVTFRCDPISEHNRLYWYRQTLGQGPEFLTYFQNEAQLEKSRLLSDRFSAERPKGSFSTLEIQRTEQGDSAMYLCASTRLPGQEATFGSGTRLTVV.

The sample holds many counts of this clonotype. The V and J genes are TRBV25-1 and TRBJ2-2, with 13 bases matching TRBD2. Germline-derived CDR1 and CDR2 are MGHDK and SYGVNS. V trimming: 4 bases; J trimming: 2 bases; junction bases outside the gene matches: 1. The CDR3 has 16 residues. The CDR3 sequence: CASSGLAGGNTGELFF. The CDR3 DNA reads as TGTGCCAGCAGTGGACTAGCGGGAGGAAACACCGGGGAGCTGTTTTTT.

The gene calls are TRBV6-2 or TRBV6-3 and TRBJ1-1; perhaps TRBD1 as D (6 bases). The length of the CDR3 is 14 residues. Germline assignment: CDR1 MNHEY and CDR2 SVGEGT. The germline V and J ends were trimmed by 0 bases and 5 bases, with 10 bases remaining between them. The CDR3, as DNA: TGTGCCAGCAGTTACTCGCAGGGGCAGACTGAAGCTTTCTTT. Translated, it gives CASSYSQGQTEAFF.

In its sample, this clonotype was seen many times. This sequence joins TRBV7-2 and TRBJ2-7; D may be TRBD2 (6 bases). V was cut by 1 base and J by 3 bases, with 16 bases left in between. CDR1 is SGHTA, CDR2 FQGNSA, per germline. The CDR3 totals 16 residues. The CDR3 DNA reads as TGTGCCAGCAGCTTAGAATGGGGGGATGTTAGCTACGAGCAGTACTTC. It translates to CASSLEWGDVSYEQYF.

This clonotype appeared a few times. The chain combines TRBV7-2 with TRBJ1-2; a possible D gene is TRBD1 (6 bases). CDR3 size: 14 residues. Per the germline V gene, CDR1 is SGHTA and CDR2 is FQGNSA. With 3 bases removed from V and 8 bases from J, the gap between germline ends came to 16 bases. The CDR3 spells CASSLGAGGRGYTF. The CDR3 DNA reads as TGTGCCAGCAGCTTGGGGGCCGGGGGTCGGGGCTACACCTTC. Complete variable domain (other parts from reference TRBV7-2 and TRBJ1-2): GAGVSQSPSNKVTEKGKDVELRCDPISGHTALYWYRQSLGQGLEFLIYFQGNSAPDKSGLPSDRFSAERTGGSVSTLTIQRTQQEDSAVYLCASSLGAGGRGYTFGSGTRLTVV.

The chain has TRBV10-3 and TRBJ1-2; D call uncertain. There are 12 residues in the CDR3. V was shortened by 3 bases and J by 3 bases, with 5 bases between the two germline ends. The V gene's germline CDR1 is ENHRY and CDR2 SYGVKD. CDR3: CAISESDYGYTF. CDR3 sequence (DNA): TGTGCCATCAGTGAAAGTGACTATGGCTACACCTTC.

The table lists this clonotype with a few counts. J is TRBJ1-5 and V is TRBV18, with a weak D call TRBD1 (5 bases). Trimming stripped 3 bases from V and 6 bases from J, with 18 bases between. Germline assignment: CDR1 KGHSH and CDR2 LQKENI. The CDR3 contains 16 residues. The CDR3 spells CASSPDSAGKIQPQHF. CDR3 DNA sequence: TGTGCCAGCTCACCTGACTCGGCAGGGAAAATTCAGCCCCAGCATTTT.

This clonotype turned up a few times. The rearrangement links TRBV11-2 to TRBJ1-6, with D perhaps matching TRBD1 (5 bases). From germline, CDR1 is SGHAT and CDR2 FQNNGV. Trimming cost V 0 bases and J 2 bases, with 14 bases left between them. The CDR3 loop spans 18 amino acids. The CDR3 loop is CASSLEGRGRAYNSPLHF. The CDR3 DNA is TGTGCCAGCAGCTTAGAGGGCCGTGGCAGGGCCTATAATTCACCCCTCCACTTT. The full variable domain, rest sourced from reference TRBV11-2 and TRBJ1-6, is EAGVAQSPRYKIIEKRQSVAFWCNPISGHATLYWYQQILGQGPKLLIQFQNNGVVDDSQLPKDRFSAERLKGVDSTLKIQPAKLEDSAVYLCASSLEGRGRAYNSPLHFGNGTRLTVT.

This clonotype has a count of ten or more. The J gene is TRBJ2-2, the V gene TRBV20-1; D may be TRBD1 or TRBD2 (5 bases each). The CDR3 has 16 residues. Germline CDR1 is DFQATT and CDR2 is SNEGSKA (reference sequence). The ends were cut back, 6 bases at V and 1 base at J, with 18 bases in the middle. The CDR3 region has the DNA TGCAGTGCCCTTATAGGCCAGGGACGGAACACCGGGGAGCTGTTTTTT. Protein sequence: CSALIGQGRNTGELFF.

This clonotype has just a few counts. The CDR3 sequence is CASSLAPQGGSYEQYF. The CDR3 bases are TGTGCCAGCAGTTTAGCCCCACAGGGGGGCTCCTACGAGCAGTACTTC. This chain links TRBV12-3 or TRBV12-4 with TRBJ2-7; 8 positions agree with TRBD1. The CDR3 consists of 16 residues. V shed 0 bases, J shed 0 bases, and the junction held 4 bases outside the gene matches.

A remark on this clonotype: A read error is possible here, since a much larger clone lies one base away. V is TRBV7-2 and J is TRBJ1-2; 7 bases are a match to TRBD1. Germline V gene data show CDR1 as SGHTA and CDR2 as FQGNSA. The CDR3 covers 12 residues. In nucleotides, the CDR3 is TGTCCCAGCAGCTCCGGCGTCGACAGGGAGCTCTTC. It codes for CPSSSGVDRELF.

This clonotype was observed many times. The chain employs TRBV15 and TRBJ2-7, with a weak D call TRBD2 (5 bases). Germline V lookup: CDR1 LNHNV, CDR2 YYDKDF (reference sequence). The CDR3 runs 12 residues. The V and J ends lost 0 bases and 6 bases respectively, with 6 bases between them. CDR3 DNA: TGTGCCACCAGCAGAGATCGGGGCGAGCAGTACGTC. It specifies CATSRDRGEQYV.

V and J are TRBV6-2 or TRBV6-3 and TRBJ2-3; 11 bases are shared with TRBD2. J was trimmed by 6 bases and V by 5 bases; bases with no gene match: 1. The CDR3 has 13 residues. The germline V gene has CDR1 MNHEY and CDR2 SVGEGT. In nucleotides, the CDR3 is TGTGCCAGCAGTACTAGCGGGAGTGATACGCAGTATTTT. It yields the protein CASSTSGSDTQYF.

This clonotype has ten or more counts. V gene TRBV6-5 combines with J gene TRBJ1-1; perhaps TRBD1 as D (5 bases). The CDR3 is made up of 15 amino acids. The germline V gene has CDR1 MNHEY and CDR2 SVGAGI. Trimming took off 2 bases at V and 5 bases at J, with 15 bases between the two ends. The CDR3 bases are TGTGCCAGCAGTTACCTCGGGACGCTTAGAACTGAAGCTTTCTTT. It translates to CASSYLGTLRTEAFF.

This clonotype has just a few counts. The chain has TRBV20-1 and TRBJ2-3; possibly TRBD1 or TRBD2 for D (5 bases each). Trimming shortened V by 0 bases and J by 6 bases, and 22 bases separated the two germline ends. The germline V gene encodes CDR1 DFQATT and CDR2 SNEGSKA (reference sequence). The CDR3 is 17 residues long. This chain's CDR3 is CSARDPVGQTWGDTQYF. CDR3 bases: TGCAGTGCTAGAGACCCGGTGGGCCAAACGTGGGGGGATACGCAGTATTTT.

The chain links TRBV25-1 to TRBJ2-7; a weak D match, TRBD1 (5 bases). Between the trimmed V and J ends, which lost 9 bases and 7 bases, there was a span of 13 bases. CDR1 and CDR2 (germline): MGHDK, SYGVNS. This CDR3 has 11 amino acids. The CDR3 reads CASRYQGEQYF. The CDR3 DNA reads as TGTGCCAGTAGGTATCAGGGAGAGCAGTACTTC.

This clonotype was observed at least ten times. V usage is TRBV7-9 and J usage is TRBJ1-4; D might be TRBD1 (5 bases). Trimming cost V 4 bases and J 4 bases, with 19 bases left between them. The CDR3 is made up of 17 amino acids. Germline values: CDR1 SEHNR, CDR2 FQNEAQ (reference sequence). The CDR3 DNA reads as TGTGCCAGCAGCTCGCGCCTTACAGGCTCCGTTAATGAAAAACTGTTTTTT. It codes for CASSSRLTGSVNEKLFF.

This clonotype was counted ten times or more. CDR3: CASSQTSSETQYF. The CDR3 nucleotides are TGTGCCAGCAGCCAGACTAGTTCTGAGACCCAGTACTTC. This chain joins TRBV7-9 and TRBJ2-5, with a possible D match to TRBD2 (6 bases). The CDR3 is made up of 13 amino acids. Trimming shortened V by 5 bases and J by 5 bases, and 12 bases separated the two germline ends. Germline loops: CDR1 SEHNR, CDR2 FQNEAQ (reference sequence).

This clonotype was seen many times. The chain combines TRBV14 with TRBJ2-1; the match to TRBD2 covers 8 bases. With 1 base clipped from V and 9 bases from J, the junction kept 8 bases outside the gene matches. This CDR3 comprises 15 residues. Germline V gene sequence: CDR1 SGHDN, CDR2 FVKESK. CDR3 loop: CASSQAGTSFAEQFF. The CDR3 DNA reads TGTGCCAGCAGCCAAGCCGGGACTAGTTTCGCTGAGCAGTTCTTC.

The chain couples TRBV7-9 to TRBJ2-5; a possible D gene is TRBD2 (6 bases). The V gene's germline CDR1 is SEHNR and CDR2 FQNEAQ (reference sequence). The CDR3 has 16 residues. Trimming cost V 3 bases and J 0 bases, with 14 bases left between them. The CDR3 bases are TGTGCCAGCAGCTTCCCACGGGACTTGTACCAAGAGACCCAGTACTTC. It encodes CASSFPRDLYQETQYF.

The rearrangement joins TRBV7-9 to TRBJ2-5; 8 nucleotides align to TRBD2. Germline assignment: CDR1 SEHNR and CDR2 FQNEAQ (reference sequence). Trimming at V came to 4 bases and at J to 5 bases, leaving 6 bases not matched to a gene. The CDR3 is 14 residues long. Written as DNA, the CDR3 is TGTGCCAGCAGCTCTCGACCGGGAGGGGAGACCCAGTACTTC. Translation: CASSSRPGGETQYF.

The table lists this clonotype with a few counts. The V call is TRBV6-2 or TRBV6-3, the J call TRBJ1-5, with D unclear. Germline CDR1 reads MNHEY; CDR2 reads SVGEGT. This CDR3 has 18 residues. V shed 5 bases and J shed 3 bases, with 23 bases lying between them. CDR3 DNA sequence: TGTGCCAGCAGTAACCAATTACAATTAGGACGGAACAATCAGCCCCAGCATTTT. Its translation: CASSNQLQLGRNNQPQHF.

This clonotype was found many times. The chain couples TRBV7-8 to TRBJ2-7; 7 bases map to TRBD1. With V trimmed by 5 bases and J by 2 bases, 12 bases remained unmatched. The CDR3 length is 16 residues. CDR1 is SGHVS, CDR2 FQNEAQ, per germline. The CDR3 region has the DNA TGTGCCAGCAGCCAGTCCCCGGGGACAGCCACCTACGAGCAGTACGTC. Translation gives CASSQSPGTATYEQYV.